The 3 T cell receptor beta chains given below trace back to one sample, sequenced in a study of blood T cell repertoires in COVID-19. Here immunoSEQ multiplex PCR was the method, and the copy in TCRdb shows in-frame clones only, minus some. The table lists approximately 330,000 clones, 89% of them singletons, with less than 9.5% in the top ten. Input material: PBMCs or T cells enriched from blood (not recorded which). The origin of the receptors is a woman aged 30 to 39 who had recovered from COVID-19.

This sequence joins TRBV7-9 and TRBJ2-1, with D tentatively TRBD2 (6 bases). Germline values: CDR1 SEHNR, CDR2 FQNEAQ (reference sequence). V lost 4 bases to trimming and J lost 4 bases, with 11 bases between them. The CDR3 sequence is 14 residues long. The CDR3 DNA reads TGTGCCAGCAGCTGGGGACTTGGGTACAATGAGCAGTTCTTC. This sequence encodes CASSWGLGYNEQFF. Based on the CDR3 plus reference TRBV7-9 and TRBJ2-1, the full variable domain is DTGVSQNPRHKITKRGQNVTFRCDPISEHNRLYWYRQTLGQGPEFLTYFQNEAQLEKSRLLSDRFSAERPKGSFSTLEIQRTEQGDSAMYLCASSWGLGYNEQFFGPGTRLTVL.

The V gene is TRBV27, the J gene TRBJ1-1; TRBD1 matches at 7 bases. CDR1 and CDR2 (germline): MNHEY, SMNVEV (reference sequence). Germline trimming cut 8 bases from V and 4 bases from J; bases unmatched to any gene: 10. This CDR3 is 14 amino acids long. DNA of the CDR3: TGTGCCAGCCGAACTAACAGGGGAGGCACTGAAGCTTTCTTT. Translating it yields CASRTNRGGTEAFF.

DNA for the CDR3: TGTGCCAGCAGCCTTGGGACAGGGGCGAGGACCGGGGAGCTGTTTTTT. This sequence encodes CASSLGTGARTGELFF. The chain employs TRBV3-1 (or the pseudogene TRBV3-2) and TRBJ2-2, with 10 bases aligning to TRBD1. V gave up 4 bases and J gave up 5 bases; unmatched junction bases: 7. CDR3 length: 16 residues. The germline V gene has CDR1 LGHDT and CDR2 YNNKEL (reference sequence).